The clone carrying this T cell receptor beta chain occurred once. Its antigen remains unknown. Germline V gives CDR1 MDHEN, CDR2 SYDVKM. Germline trimming cut 3 bases from V and 9 bases from J; bases unmatched to any gene: 4. CDR3 length: 14 amino acids. The data stem from a study of radiotherapy plus CTLA-4 blockade in lung cancer. About the study: Across the patients, objective responses occurred in more than 15%, and disease control in under 40%. Study conclusions and caveats: Interferon-beta, together with early blood T cell clone dynamics, reportedly best predicted response. In blood, TCR clones derived from the tumor expanded after radiotherapy plus ipilimumab.

Focal radiation was given together with CTLA-4 blockade (ipilimumab) to patients with chemo-refractory metastatic non-small-cell lung cancer. Profiled with immunoSEQ multiplex PCR; TCRdb holds only in-frame clones, not every one. The sample records roughly 50,000 clones, 79% being singletons. This chain joins TRBV28 and TRBJ1-5; 11 positions agree with TRBD1. The sample in question was peripheral blood, obtained from a patient treated with radiotherapy plus ipilimumab. This TCR was recovered from a human donor with non-small cell lung cancer who had a partial response to radiotherapy plus ipilimumab. Here the CDR3 reads CASSLSGTGGPQHF. For the CDR3, the DNA is TGTGCCAGCAGTTTGTCCGGGACAGGGGGGCCCCAGCATTTT.